This TCR beta chain was retrieved from a study of T cells after yellow fever vaccination. Study-wide findings and caveats: Primary-vaccination clones mostly resurfaced post-booster (approximately 96% CD4, approximately 90% CD8).

There are many counts of this clonotype. No antigen is known for it. Universal primer sites and UMIs were introduced during 5'RACE template-switching synthesis of TCR cDNA. Via MiXCR, TCRdb re-called the 5' RACE reads, giving one row per CDR3 protein. Found here are over 200,000 distinct CDR3 sequences, 6.7% of them singletons; the top ten hold more than 1%. Germline CDR1 reads SGHDN; CDR2 reads FVKESK. Deletions cut 4 bases from V and 9 bases from J, with 9 bases between. CDR3 length: 12 amino acids. This TCR came from a young man who received the YFV17D yellow fever vaccine. Specimen: CD4+ T cells sorted from PBMCs, collected on the day of the yellow fever booster vaccination. The chain carries TRBV14 and TRBJ2-2; D uncertain. The CDR3 bases are TGTGCCAGCAGCCGGAACGGCCGGGAGCTGTTTTTT. Its translation: CASSRNGRELFF.